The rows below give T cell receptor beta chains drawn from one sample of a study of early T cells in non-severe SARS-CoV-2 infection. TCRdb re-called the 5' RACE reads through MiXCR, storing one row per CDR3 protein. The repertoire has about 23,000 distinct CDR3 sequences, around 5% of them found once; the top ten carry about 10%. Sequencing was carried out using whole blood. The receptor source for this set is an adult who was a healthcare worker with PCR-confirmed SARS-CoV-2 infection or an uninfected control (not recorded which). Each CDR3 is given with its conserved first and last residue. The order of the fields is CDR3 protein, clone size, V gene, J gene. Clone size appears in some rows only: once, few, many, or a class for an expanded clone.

CDR3aa: CSVEEQANYGYTF
abundance: many
v_gene: TRBV29-1
j_gene: TRBJ1-2

CDR3aa: CASSTARVGNSNQPQHF
abundance: many
v_gene: TRBV27
j_gene: TRBJ1-5

CDR3aa: CASSIVGKDYGYTF
abundance: many
v_gene: TRBV19
j_gene: TRBJ1-2

CDR3aa: CASSPHPRLAGDSRSSYNEQFF
abundance: few
v_gene: TRBV19
j_gene: TRBJ2-1

CDR3aa: CASNGAESNQPQHF
abundance: many
v_gene: TRBV6-4
j_gene: TRBJ1-5

CDR3aa: CASSISASGYNEQFF
abundance: many
v_gene: TRBV19
j_gene: TRBJ2-1

CDR3aa: CASSPGGRSRGETQYF
abundance: .
v_gene: TRBV5-1
j_gene: TRBJ2-5

CDR3aa: CSAKEGSQPQHF
abundance: medium-sized
v_gene: TRBV20-1
j_gene: TRBJ1-5

CDR3aa: CASTLVGQGETQYF
abundance: many
v_gene: TRBV11-2
j_gene: TRBJ2-5

CDR3aa: CASSLGTSGRDTQYF
abundance: .
v_gene: TRBV7-9
j_gene: TRBJ2-3

CDR3aa: CASSFSRNNEQFF
abundance: many
v_gene: TRBV11-2
j_gene: TRBJ2-1

CDR3aa: CAIGTGGYEQYF
abundance: many
v_gene: TRBV12-3/TRBV12-4
j_gene: TRBJ2-7

CDR3aa: CASSKGDRMTGELFF
abundance: medium-sized
v_gene: TRBV21-1
j_gene: TRBJ2-2

CDR3aa: CAWTVRGYNEQFF
abundance: many
v_gene: TRBV30
j_gene: TRBJ2-1

CDR3aa: CASSFFGTATYEQYF
abundance: many
v_gene: TRBV25-1
j_gene: TRBJ2-7

CDR3aa: CASSQDPTGSYEQYF
abundance: many
v_gene: TRBV4-2
j_gene: TRBJ2-7

CDR3aa: CASSLIGAQETQYF
abundance: few
v_gene: TRBV12-3/TRBV12-4
j_gene: TRBJ2-5

CDR3aa: CASSSNSGGDEQFF
abundance: many
v_gene: TRBV5-4
j_gene: TRBJ2-1

CDR3aa: CASSQDQLGGATGYTF
abundance: many
v_gene: TRBV4-3
j_gene: TRBJ1-2

CDR3aa: CSARQGPEKLFF
abundance: many
v_gene: TRBV29-1
j_gene: TRBJ1-4

CDR3aa: CSARVRAGANYNEQFF
abundance: many
v_gene: TRBV20-1
j_gene: TRBJ2-1

CDR3aa: CSARLTGGSENSPLHF
abundance: many
v_gene: TRBV20-1
j_gene: TRBJ1-6

CDR3aa: CASSWRIGGQADGNTIYF
abundance: .
v_gene: TRBV7-9
j_gene: TRBJ1-3

CDR3aa: CASSQKGSYEQYF
abundance: few
v_gene: TRBV13
j_gene: TRBJ2-7

CDR3aa: CASSLPGSTDTQYF
abundance: many
v_gene: TRBV28
j_gene: TRBJ2-3

CDR3aa: CSALDTGTDTQYF
abundance: .
v_gene: TRBV20-1
j_gene: TRBJ2-3

CDR3aa: CASSPDRRKQFF
abundance: .
v_gene: TRBV5-1
j_gene: TRBJ2-1

CDR3aa: CASRAQGRNQPQHF
abundance: many
v_gene: TRBV12-3/TRBV12-4
j_gene: TRBJ1-5

CDR3aa: CASSPQSSGETQYF
abundance: .
v_gene: TRBV6-5
j_gene: TRBJ2-5

CDR3aa: CASSYLFLTGDANYGYTF
abundance: few
v_gene: TRBV11-2
j_gene: TRBJ1-2

CDR3aa: CASSYRGASSYEQYF
abundance: many
v_gene: TRBV6-2/TRBV6-3
j_gene: TRBJ2-7

CDR3aa: CASSYRHRDQETQYF
abundance: many
v_gene: TRBV6-2/TRBV6-3
j_gene: TRBJ2-5

CDR3aa: CSASSSSADTQYF
abundance: many
v_gene: TRBV20-1
j_gene: TRBJ2-3

CDR3aa: CSARVGSGGLSYNEQFF
abundance: many
v_gene: TRBV20-1
j_gene: TRBJ2-1

CDR3aa: CASSSPPGQFDQPQHF
abundance: many
v_gene: TRBV7-2
j_gene: TRBJ1-5

CDR3aa: CSARQSAREGLNEQFF
abundance: many
v_gene: TRBV20-1
j_gene: TRBJ2-1

CDR3aa: CASSLLRQGDEQFF
abundance: many
v_gene: TRBV27
j_gene: TRBJ2-1

CDR3aa: CASSLEGASTDTQYF
abundance: many
v_gene: TRBV12-3/TRBV12-4
j_gene: TRBJ2-3

CDR3aa: CASSLMGYFDEQFF
abundance: .
v_gene: TRBV7-2
j_gene: TRBJ2-1

CDR3aa: CASSLLGWTGTGGDEQFF
abundance: many
v_gene: TRBV5-6
j_gene: TRBJ2-1

CDR3aa: CASMGRTSKNIQYF
abundance: many
v_gene: TRBV6-2/TRBV6-3
j_gene: TRBJ2-4

CDR3aa: CATSDFLRGYTF
abundance: .
v_gene: TRBV24-1
j_gene: TRBJ1-2

CDR3aa: CATRGVAGDNEQFF
abundance: many
v_gene: TRBV10-3
j_gene: TRBJ2-1

CDR3aa: CAWNRLNTEAFF
abundance: many
v_gene: TRBV30
j_gene: TRBJ1-1

CDR3aa: CAGQGVGETQYF
abundance: many
v_gene: TRBV7-9
j_gene: TRBJ2-5

CDR3aa: CASSSRTGTGTYEQYF
abundance: .
v_gene: TRBV11-2
j_gene: TRBJ2-7

CDR3aa: CATSRDPSSAAGELFF
abundance: many
v_gene: TRBV15
j_gene: TRBJ2-2

CDR3aa: CASSALWASGEETQYF
abundance: many
v_gene: TRBV28
j_gene: TRBJ2-5

CDR3aa: CASSLRTADTGELFF
abundance: many
v_gene: TRBV5-1
j_gene: TRBJ2-2

CDR3aa: CSVDPSGMETQYF
abundance: .
v_gene: TRBV29-1
j_gene: TRBJ2-5

CDR3aa: CSAPRDRSYEQYF
abundance: many
v_gene: TRBV20-1
j_gene: TRBJ2-7

CDR3aa: CASSLDAGANTGELFF
abundance: few
v_gene: TRBV5-4
j_gene: TRBJ2-2

CDR3aa: CSARDYQETQYF
abundance: many
v_gene: TRBV20-1
j_gene: TRBJ2-5

CDR3aa: CASSEGTSYDNSPLHF
abundance: many
v_gene: TRBV2
j_gene: TRBJ1-6

CDR3aa: CASSEEAGWQETQYF
abundance: many
v_gene: TRBV6-4
j_gene: TRBJ2-5

CDR3aa: CASSGGLADQETQYF
abundance: .
v_gene: TRBV9
j_gene: TRBJ2-5

CDR3aa: CASSLGPPHLTDTQYF
abundance: many
v_gene: TRBV5-1
j_gene: TRBJ2-3